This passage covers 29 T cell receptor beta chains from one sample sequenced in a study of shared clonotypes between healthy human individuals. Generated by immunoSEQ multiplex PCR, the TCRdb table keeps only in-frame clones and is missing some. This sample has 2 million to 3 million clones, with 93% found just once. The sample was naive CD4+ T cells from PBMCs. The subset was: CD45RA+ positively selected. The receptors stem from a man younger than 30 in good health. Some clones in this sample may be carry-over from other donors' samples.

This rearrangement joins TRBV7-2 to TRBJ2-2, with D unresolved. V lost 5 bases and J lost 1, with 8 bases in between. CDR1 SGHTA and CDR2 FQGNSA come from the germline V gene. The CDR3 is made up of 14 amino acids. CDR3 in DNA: TGTGCCAGCAGCCCCTTGAGGAACACCGGGGAGCTGTTTTTT. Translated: CASSPLRNTGELFF. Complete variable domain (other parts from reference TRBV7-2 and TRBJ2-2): GAGVSQSPSNKVTEKGKDVELRCDPISGHTALYWYRQSLGQGLEFLIYFQGNSAPDKSGLPSDRFSAERTGGSVSTLTIQRTQQEDSAVYLCASSPLRNTGELFFGEGSRLTVL.

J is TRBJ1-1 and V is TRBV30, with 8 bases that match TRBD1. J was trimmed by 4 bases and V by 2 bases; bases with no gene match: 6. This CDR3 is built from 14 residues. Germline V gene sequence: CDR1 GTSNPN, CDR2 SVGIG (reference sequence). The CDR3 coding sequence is TGTGCCTGGAGTACGCTAACAGGGGGCACTGAAGCTTTCTTT. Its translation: CAWSTLTGGTEAFF.

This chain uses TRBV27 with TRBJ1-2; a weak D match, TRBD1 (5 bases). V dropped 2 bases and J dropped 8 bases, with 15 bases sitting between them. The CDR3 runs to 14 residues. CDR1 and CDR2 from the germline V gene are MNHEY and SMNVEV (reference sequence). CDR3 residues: CASSLGGVGRGYTF. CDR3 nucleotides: TGTGCCAGCAGTTTAGGGGGGGTCGGGCGAGGCTACACCTTC.

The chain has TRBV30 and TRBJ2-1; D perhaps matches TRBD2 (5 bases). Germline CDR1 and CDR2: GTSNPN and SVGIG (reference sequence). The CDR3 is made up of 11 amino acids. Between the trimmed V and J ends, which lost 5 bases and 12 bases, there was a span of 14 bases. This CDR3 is CAWGSGRMQFF. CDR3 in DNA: TGTGCCTGGGGGAGTGGCAGGATGCAGTTCTTC.

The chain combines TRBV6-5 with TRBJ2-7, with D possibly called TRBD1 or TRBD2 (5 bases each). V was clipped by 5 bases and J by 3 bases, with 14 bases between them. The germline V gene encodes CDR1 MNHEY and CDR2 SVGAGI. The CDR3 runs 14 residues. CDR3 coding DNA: TGTGCCAGCAGTACCCCGGGACCGATCTACGAGCAGTACTTC. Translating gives CASSTPGPIYEQYF.

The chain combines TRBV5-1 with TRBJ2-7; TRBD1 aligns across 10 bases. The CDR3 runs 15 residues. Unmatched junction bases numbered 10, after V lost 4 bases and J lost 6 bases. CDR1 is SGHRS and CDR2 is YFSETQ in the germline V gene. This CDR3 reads CASSTGQGFLGEQYF. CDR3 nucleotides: TGCGCCAGCAGCACGGGACAGGGGTTTTTGGGCGAGCAGTACTTC.

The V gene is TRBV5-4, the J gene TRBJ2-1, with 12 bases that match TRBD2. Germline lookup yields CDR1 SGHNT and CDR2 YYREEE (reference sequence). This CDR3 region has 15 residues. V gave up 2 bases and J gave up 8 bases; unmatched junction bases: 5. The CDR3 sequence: CASSFPSGRADEQFF. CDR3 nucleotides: TGTGCCAGCAGCTTCCCTAGCGGGAGGGCAGATGAGCAGTTCTTC.

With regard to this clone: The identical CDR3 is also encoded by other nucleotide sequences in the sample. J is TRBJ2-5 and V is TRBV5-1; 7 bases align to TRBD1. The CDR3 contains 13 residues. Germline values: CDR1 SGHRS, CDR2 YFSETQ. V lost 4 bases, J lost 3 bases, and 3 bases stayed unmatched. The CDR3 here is CASSPGTEETQYF. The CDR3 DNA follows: TGCGCCAGCAGCCCTGGGACAGAAGAGACCCAGTACTTC.

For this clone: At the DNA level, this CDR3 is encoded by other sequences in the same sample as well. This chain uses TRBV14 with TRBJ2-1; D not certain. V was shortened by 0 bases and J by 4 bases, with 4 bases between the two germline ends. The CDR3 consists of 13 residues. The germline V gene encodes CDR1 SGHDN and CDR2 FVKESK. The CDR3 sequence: CASSQDRYNEQFF. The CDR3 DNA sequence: TGTGCCAGCAGCCAAGATAGGTACAATGAGCAGTTCTTC.

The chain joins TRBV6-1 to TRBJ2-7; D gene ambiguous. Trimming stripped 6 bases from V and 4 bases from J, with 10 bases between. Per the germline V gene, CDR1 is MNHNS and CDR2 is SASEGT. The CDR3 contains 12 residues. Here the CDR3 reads CASRDARYEQYF. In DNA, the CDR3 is TGTGCCAGCAGGGACGCGAGGTACGAGCAGTACTTC.

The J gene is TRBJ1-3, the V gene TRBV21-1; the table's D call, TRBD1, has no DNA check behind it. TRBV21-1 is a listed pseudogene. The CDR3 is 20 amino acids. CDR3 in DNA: TGTGCCAGCAGTGTTGCGGGGGACAGGGATACCCGGGGGAAGGGAAACACCATATATTTT. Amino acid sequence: CASSVAGDRDTRGKGNTIYF.

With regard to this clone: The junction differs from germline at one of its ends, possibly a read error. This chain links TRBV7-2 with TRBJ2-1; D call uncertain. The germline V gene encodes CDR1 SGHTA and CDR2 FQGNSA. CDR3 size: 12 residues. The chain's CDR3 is CASSPSYDEQFF. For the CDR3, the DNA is TGTGCCAGCAGCCCCTCCTACGATGAGCAGTTCTTC.

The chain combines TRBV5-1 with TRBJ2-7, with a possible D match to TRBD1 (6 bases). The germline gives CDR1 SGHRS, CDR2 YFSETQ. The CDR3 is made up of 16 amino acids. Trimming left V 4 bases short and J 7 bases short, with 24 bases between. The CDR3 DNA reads TGCGCCAGCAGCCCCGGGACACCACCCTCCCGTGAGGAGCAGTACTTC. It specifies CASSPGTPPSREEQYF.

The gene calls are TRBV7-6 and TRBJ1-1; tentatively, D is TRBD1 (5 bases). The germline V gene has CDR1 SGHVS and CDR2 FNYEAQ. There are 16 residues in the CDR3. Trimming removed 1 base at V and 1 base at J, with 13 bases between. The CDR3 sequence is CASSLETGRQNTEAFF. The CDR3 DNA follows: TGTGCCAGCAGCTTAGAAACGGGACGGCAGAACACTGAAGCTTTCTTT.

The CDR3 loop is CASSSLWGDNYGYTF. The CDR3, as DNA: TGTGCCAGCAGCTCCTTATGGGGGGATAACTATGGCTACACCTTC. This sequence joins TRBV7-9 and TRBJ1-2; possible D gene TRBD1, 5 bases. The CDR3 is 15 amino acids. V was pared by 4 bases and J by 1 base, with 13 bases between. Germline CDR1 and CDR2: SEHNR and FQNEAQ (reference sequence).

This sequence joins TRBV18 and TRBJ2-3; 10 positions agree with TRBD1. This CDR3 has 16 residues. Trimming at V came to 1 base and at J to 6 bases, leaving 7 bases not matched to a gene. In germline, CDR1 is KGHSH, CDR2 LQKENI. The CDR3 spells CASSPLGTGVTDTQYF. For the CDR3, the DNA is TGTGCCAGCTCACCACTAGGGACAGGGGTTACGGATACGCAGTATTTT.

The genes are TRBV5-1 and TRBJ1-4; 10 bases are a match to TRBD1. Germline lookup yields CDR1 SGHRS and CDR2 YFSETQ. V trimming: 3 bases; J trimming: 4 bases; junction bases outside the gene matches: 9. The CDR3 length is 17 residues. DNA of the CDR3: TGCGCCAGCAGCTCACCGGGACAGGGGTTTGGTAATGAAAAACTGTTTTTT. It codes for CASSSPGQGFGNEKLFF. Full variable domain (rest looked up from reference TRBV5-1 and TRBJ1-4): KAGVTQTPRYLIKTRGQQVTLSCSPISGHRSVSWYQQTPGQGLQFLFEYFSETQRNKGNFPGRFSGRQFSNSRSEMNVSTLELGDSALYLCASSSPGQGFGNEKLFFGSGTQLSVL.

As DNA, the CDR3 is TGTGCCAGCTCTCCGAGCCTAGCGACCAATGAGCAGTTCTTC. It specifies CASSPSLATNEQFF. V gene TRBV18 combines with J gene TRBJ2-1, with a tentative D call TRBD2 (6 bases). This CDR3 comprises 14 residues. V was cut by 6 bases and J by 6 bases, with 15 bases left in between. CDR1 is KGHSH, CDR2 LQKENI, per germline.

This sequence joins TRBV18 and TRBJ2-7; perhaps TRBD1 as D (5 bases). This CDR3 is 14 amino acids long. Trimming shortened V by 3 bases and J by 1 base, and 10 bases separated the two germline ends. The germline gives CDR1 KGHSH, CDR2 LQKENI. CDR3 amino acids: CASSPLDSSYEQYF. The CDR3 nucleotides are TGTGCCAGCTCACCCCTAGACAGTTCCTACGAGCAGTACTTC.

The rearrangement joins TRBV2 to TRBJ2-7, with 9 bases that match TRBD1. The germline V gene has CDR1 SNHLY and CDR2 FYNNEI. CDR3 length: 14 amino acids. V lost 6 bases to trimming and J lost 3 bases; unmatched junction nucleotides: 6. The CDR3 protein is CASRRDRDDYEQYF. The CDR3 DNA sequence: TGTGCCAGCAGGCGGGACAGGGACGACTACGAGCAGTACTTC. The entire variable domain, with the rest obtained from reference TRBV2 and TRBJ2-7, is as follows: EPEVTQTPSHQVTQMGQEVILRCVPISNHLYFYWYRQILGQKVEFLVSFYNNEISEKSEIFDDQFSVERPDGSNFTLKIRSTKLEDSAMYFCASRRDRDDYEQYFGPGTRLTVT.

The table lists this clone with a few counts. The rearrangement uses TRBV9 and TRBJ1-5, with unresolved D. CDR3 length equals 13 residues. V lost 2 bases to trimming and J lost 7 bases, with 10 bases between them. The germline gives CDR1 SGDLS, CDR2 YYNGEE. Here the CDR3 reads CASSVTLGQPQHF. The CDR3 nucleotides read TGTGCCAGCAGCGTCACCCTGGGGCAGCCCCAGCATTTT. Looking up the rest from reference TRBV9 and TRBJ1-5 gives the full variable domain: DSGVTQTPKHLITATGQRVTLRCSPRSGDLSVYWYQQSLDQGLQFLIQYYNGEERAKGNILERFSAQQFPDLHSELNLSSLELGDSALYFCASSVTLGQPQHFGDGTRLSIL.

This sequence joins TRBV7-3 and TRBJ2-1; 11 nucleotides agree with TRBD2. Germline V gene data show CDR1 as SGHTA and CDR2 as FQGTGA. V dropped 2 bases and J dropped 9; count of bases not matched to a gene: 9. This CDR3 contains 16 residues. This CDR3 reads CASSLGTSGSLGEQFF. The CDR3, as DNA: TGTGCCAGCAGCTTAGGAACTAGCGGGAGCTTGGGTGAGCAGTTCTTC. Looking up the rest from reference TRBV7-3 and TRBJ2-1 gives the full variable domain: GAGVSQTPSNKVTEKGKYVELRCDPISGHTALYWYRQSLGQGPEFLIYFQGTGAADDSGLPNDRFFAVRPEGSVSTLKIQRTERGDSAVYLCASSLGTSGSLGEQFFGPGTRLTVL.

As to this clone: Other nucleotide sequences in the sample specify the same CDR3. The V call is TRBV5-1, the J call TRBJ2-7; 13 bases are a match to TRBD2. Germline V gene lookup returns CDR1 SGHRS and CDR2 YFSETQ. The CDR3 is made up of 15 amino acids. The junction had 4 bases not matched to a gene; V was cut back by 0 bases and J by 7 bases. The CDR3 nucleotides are TGCGCCAGCAGCTTGGTGGGACTAGCGGGATATGAGCAGTACTTC. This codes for CASSLVGLAGYEQYF.

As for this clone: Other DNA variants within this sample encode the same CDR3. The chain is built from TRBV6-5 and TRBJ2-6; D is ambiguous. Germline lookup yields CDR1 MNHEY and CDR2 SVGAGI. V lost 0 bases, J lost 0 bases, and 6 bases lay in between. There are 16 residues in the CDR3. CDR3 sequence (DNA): TGTGCCAGCAGTTACTCTGGGTACTCTGGGGCCAACGTCCTGACTTTC. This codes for CASSYSGYSGANVLTF.

The CDR3 loop reads CSVTRGGLAGGRPGEQYF. Here the CDR3 DNA reads TGCAGCGTTACAAGGGGAGGTCTAGCGGGAGGCCGACCTGGCGAGCAGTACTTC. This chain uses TRBV29-1 with TRBJ2-7; 11 nucleotides line up with TRBD2. In germline, CDR1 is SQVTM, CDR2 ANQGSEA. Unmatched junction bases numbered 21, after V lost 5 bases and J lost 6 bases. This CDR3 is 18 amino acids long.

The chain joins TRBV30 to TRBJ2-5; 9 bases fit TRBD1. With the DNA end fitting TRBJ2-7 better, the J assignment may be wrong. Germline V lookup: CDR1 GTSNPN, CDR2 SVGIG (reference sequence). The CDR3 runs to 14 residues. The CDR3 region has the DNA TGTGCCTGGAGCGGCGGGACAGGGAGTAACGAGCAGTACTTC. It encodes CAWSGGTGSNEQYF.

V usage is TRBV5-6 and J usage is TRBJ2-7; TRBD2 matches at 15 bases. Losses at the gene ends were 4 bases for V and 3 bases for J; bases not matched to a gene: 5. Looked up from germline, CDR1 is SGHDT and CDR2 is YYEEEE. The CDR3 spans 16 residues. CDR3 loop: CASSKGLAGGVYEQYF. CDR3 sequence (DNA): TGTGCCAGCAGCAAAGGACTAGCGGGAGGGGTCTACGAGCAGTACTTC. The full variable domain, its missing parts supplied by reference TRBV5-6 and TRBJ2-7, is DAGVTQSPTHLIKTRGQQVTLRCSPKSGHDTVSWYQQALGQGPQFIFQYYEEEERQRGNFPDRFSGHQFPNYSSELNVNALLLGDSALYLCASSKGLAGGVYEQYFGPGTRLTVT.

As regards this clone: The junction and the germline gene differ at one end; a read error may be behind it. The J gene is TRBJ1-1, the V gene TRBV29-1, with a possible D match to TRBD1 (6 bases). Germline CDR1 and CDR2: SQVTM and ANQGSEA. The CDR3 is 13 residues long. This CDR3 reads CSAEGQLNIEAFF. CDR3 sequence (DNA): TGCAGCGCTGAAGGACAGCTGAACATTGAAGCTTTCTTT.

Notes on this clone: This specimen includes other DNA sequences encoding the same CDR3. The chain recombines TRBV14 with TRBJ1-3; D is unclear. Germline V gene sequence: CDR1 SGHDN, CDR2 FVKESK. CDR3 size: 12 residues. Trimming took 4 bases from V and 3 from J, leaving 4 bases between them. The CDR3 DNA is TGTGCCAGCAGCCTAAGTGGAAACACCATATATTTT. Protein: CASSLSGNTIYF.